This record concerns one T cell receptor (beta chain) sequence. Study processing details: Researchers report that nucleated cell counts were estimated from reference gene primer amplification. Measured with immunoSEQ multiplex PCR; TCRdb has only the in-frame clones, and not every one. The V and J calls and clone size come from that table; D and trimming were worked out from the DNA. This sample has 200,000 to 250,000 clones; roughly 92% occur once, and the top ten carry about 0.8%. Those enrolled in Seattle joined during active infection and were followed longitudinally afterward. The record originates from a study of blood T cell repertoires in COVID-19. On the study more broadly: The United States, Italy and Spain provided the acute and convalescent COVID-19 samples. The analysed material was cDNA or gDNA that came from T cells, B-cell-depleted T cells, or PBMCs.

The clonotype originates from a man aged 55 to 70 with COVID-19, enrolled during active disease. Sample: peripheral blood.

Here the CDR3 DNA reads TGTGCCAGCAGCCCCGCCGGGACTAGCGGCACAGATACGCAGTATTTT. It yields the protein CASSPAGTSGTDTQYF. The chain links TRBV3-1 (or the pseudogene TRBV3-2) to TRBJ2-3; the match to TRBD2 covers 10 bases. Trimming removed 4 bases from V and 1 base from J; junction bases left unmatched: 5. The germline gives CDR1 LGHDT, CDR2 YNNKEL (reference sequence). This CDR3 has 16 residues.